This TCR beta chain was obtained from a study of T cell repertoires in cytomegalovirus infection. Study details: Well-studied HLA-B-restricted CMV epitopes were used in the study alongside recently identified HLA-C-restricted ones. Carrying CMV and the relevant HLA type showed in public TCR beta signatures.

TCRdb analysed the reads with MiXCR anew, one entry per CDR3 protein. This table holds some 940,000 distinct CDR3 sequences, around 31% found once. Germline V lookup: CDR1 MGHRA, CDR2 YSYEKL. The length of the CDR3 is 16 residues. Trimming shortened V by 7 bases and J by 6 bases, and 22 bases separated the two germline ends. With regard to this clonotype: Its antigen is not identified.

Specimen: cultured CD8+ T cells from PBMCs, collected from culture after CMV antigen stimulation. This rearrangement joins TRBV4-1 to TRBJ2-1; TRBD1 or TRBD2 may be the D gene (5 bases each). The clonotype was recovered from a human donor in good health (CMV status not recorded). Some clones in this sample may be carry-over from other donors' samples. CDR3 sequence: CASTEGLGDSTNEQFF. The CDR3 DNA sequence: TGCGCCAGCACCGAGGGGTTGGGAGACTCCACCAATGAGCAGTTCTTC.